The clone carrying this T cell receptor beta chain occurred many times. This sample is part of a study of T-cell reconstitution after alpha-beta-depleted transplantation in children. Unique molecular identifiers were used in preparing the TCRbeta library. Each CDR3 protein gets one entry after TCRdb re-called the PCR reads with MiXCR. There are a few hundred thousand distinct CDR3 sequences in the sample; 10% occur only once, and roughly 7.1% lies in the top ten. This sequence originates from a boy less than two years old with acute myeloid leukemia, due to receive a stem cell transplant. Sequencing used PBMCs, obtained before TCRalphabeta/CD19-depleted stem cell transplant.

The CDR3 is CASSLLLGGALQETQYF. CDR3 nucleotide sequence: TGTGCCAGCAGTTTACTGTTGGGGGGGGCCCTTCAAGAGACCCAGTACTTC. The chain combines TRBV27 with TRBJ2-5, with D possibly matching TRBD2 (7 bases). The germline V gene has CDR1 MNHEY and CDR2 SMNVEV (reference sequence). The CDR3 length is 17 residues. The germline V and J ends were trimmed by 2 bases and 2 bases, with 18 bases remaining between them.